This passage covers 28 T cell receptor beta chains from one sample sequenced in a study of blood T cell repertoires in COVID-19. Here immunoSEQ multiplex PCR was the method, and the copy in TCRdb shows in-frame clones only, minus some. This table has about 160,000 clones, approximately 90% appearing once. Sequencing used peripheral blood. The receptors stem from a man aged 18-30 years with acute or convalescent COVID-19.

V and J are TRBV27 and TRBJ2-7; 8 nucleotides match TRBD1. V trimming: 7 bases; J trimming: 5 bases; junction bases outside the gene matches: 4. The CDR3 extends over 12 amino acids. The germline V gene has CDR1 MNHEY and CDR2 SMNVEV (reference sequence). CDR3 sequence (DNA): TGTGCCAGCAAGACAGGGGCCCACGAGCAGTACTTC. Encoded protein: CASKTGAHEQYF.

V and J are TRBV5-4 and TRBJ2-2; 9 positions agree with TRBD1. The V gene's germline CDR1 is SGHNT and CDR2 YYREEE (reference sequence). The CDR3 spans 17 residues. Losses at the gene ends were 2 bases for V and 2 bases for J; bases not matched to a gene: 7. The DNA for the CDR3 is TGTGCCAGCAGCTTCGCGGGACAGGGAATTAACACCGGGGAGCTGTTTTTT. This sequence encodes CASSFAGQGINTGELFF. Drawing the rest from reference TRBV5-4 and TRBJ2-2, the complete variable domain is ETGVTQSPTHLIKTRGQQVTLRCSSQSGHNTVSWYQQALGQGPQFIFQYYREEENGRGNFPPRFSGLQFPNYSSELNVNALELDDSALYLCASSFAGQGINTGELFFGEGSRLTVL.

The chain carries TRBV19 and TRBJ2-5, with a weak D call TRBD2 (5 bases). CDR1 LNHDA and CDR2 SQIVND come from the germline V gene (reference sequence). The ends were cut back, 5 bases at V and 4 bases at J, with 17 bases in the middle. This CDR3 contains 15 residues. CDR3 residues: CASSVDLVRRETQYF. The CDR3, as DNA: TGTGCCAGTAGTGTGGACTTAGTAAGGAGAGAGACCCAGTACTTC.

This clone was detected once. The V call is TRBV20-1, the J call TRBJ1-2; no firm D call. The V gene lost 3 bases and the J gene lost 0 bases, with 5 bases spanning the gap. The CDR3 length is 12 residues. Germline assignment: CDR1 DFQATT and CDR2 SNEGSKA (reference sequence). DNA for the CDR3: TGCAGTGCTAGTTCAGCTAACTATGGCTACACCTTC. This sequence encodes CSASSANYGYTF.

The rearrangement uses TRBV9 and TRBJ1-3, with TRBD1 matching over 8 bases. Germline loops: CDR1 SGDLS, CDR2 YYNGEE. The CDR3 loop spans 14 amino acids. Trimming removed 0 bases from V and 4 bases from J; junction bases left unmatched: 0. CDR3 sequence reads: CASSVGDRGNTIYF. The CDR3 bases are TGTGCCAGCAGCGTAGGGGACAGGGGAAACACCATATATTTT.

The chain links TRBV12-3 or TRBV12-4 to TRBJ1-2; no reliable D call. CDR3 size: 9 residues. Trimming pared 9 bases from V and 8 bases from J, leaving 7 bases between. In nucleotides, the CDR3 is TGTGCCAGTCAGGAAGGCTACACCTTC. Encoded protein: CASQEGYTF.

V usage is TRBV15 and J usage is TRBJ2-5; D uncertain. CDR1 is LNHNV and CDR2 is YYDKDF in the germline V gene (reference sequence). This CDR3 has 13 residues. Trimming left V 1 base short and J 2 bases short, with 5 bases between. The DNA for the CDR3 is TGTGCCACCAGCAGAGGAGCGCAAGAGACCCAGTACTTC. Amino acid sequence: CATSRGAQETQYF.

This chain joins TRBV6-4 and TRBJ2-3; tentative D call: TRBD2 (6 bases). From germline, CDR1 is MRHNA and CDR2 SNTAGT. CDR3 length: 14 residues. Trimming cost V 3 bases and J 0 bases, with 7 bases left between them. The CDR3 coding sequence is TGTGCCAGCAGTGAAGGGACTAGCACAGATACGCAGTATTTT. It is translated as CASSEGTSTDTQYF.

The rearrangement joins TRBV27 to TRBJ2-3; 7 bases align to TRBD1. Germline lookup yields CDR1 MNHEY and CDR2 SMNVEV (reference sequence). Trimming cost V 6 bases and J 1 base; bases outside gene matches: 10. The CDR3 length is 16 residues. The CDR3 sequence: CASSPYRGRGTDTQYF. The CDR3 coding sequence is TGTGCCAGCAGCCCTTACAGGGGAAGGGGCACAGATACGCAGTATTTT.

The gene calls are TRBV5-8 and TRBJ1-1; 7 nucleotides align to TRBD1. The germline gives CDR1 SGHTS, CDR2 YDEGEE. Germline trimming cut 8 bases from V and 1 base from J; bases unmatched to any gene: 8. The CDR3 totals 14 residues. CDR3 region: CASKIRQGNTEAFF. In nucleotides, the CDR3 is TGTGCCAGTAAGATCAGACAGGGGAACACTGAAGCTTTCTTT.

The chain carries TRBV30 and TRBJ2-3; TRBD2 agrees at 15 bases. Trimming cost V 0 bases and J 1 base; bases outside gene matches: 5. This CDR3 has 18 residues. Per germline, CDR1 GTSNPN and CDR2 SVGIG (reference sequence). The CDR3 nucleotides read TGTGCCTGGAGTGTCTGGGGACTAGCGGGGGGTGGCACAGATACGCAGTATTTT. It codes for CAWSVWGLAGGGTDTQYF.

The chain is built from TRBV3-1 (or the pseudogene TRBV3-2) and TRBJ1-2; TRBD1 might be the D (5 bases). The CDR3 sequence is 18 residues long. Germline assignment: CDR1 LGHDT and CDR2 YNNKEL (reference sequence). V lost 2 bases to trimming and J lost 8 bases, with 27 bases between them. The CDR3 sequence is CASSQHKDAGKRVVGYTF. CDR3 coding DNA: TGTGCCAGCAGCCAACACAAGGACGCAGGGAAGCGCGTAGTAGGCTACACCTTC.

This clone appeared once. CDR3 in amino acids: CASSFPRGVNPYEQYF. The CDR3 bases are TGTGCCAGCAGCTTCCCCCGGGGGGTTAACCCCTACGAGCAGTACTTC. This chain joins TRBV7-9 and TRBJ2-7; 7 bases are shared with TRBD2. The CDR3 has 16 residues. CDR1 SEHNR and CDR2 FQNEAQ come from the germline V gene (reference sequence). V lost 3 bases and J lost 2; bases outside the gene matches: 10.

V is TRBV30 and J is TRBJ1-6; tentatively, D is TRBD1 (6 bases). The V and J ends lost 3 bases and 3 bases respectively, with 12 bases between them. The germline gives CDR1 GTSNPN, CDR2 SVGIG (reference sequence). The CDR3 covers 15 residues. As DNA, the CDR3 is TGTGCCTGGAGCCGCACACAGGGCTATAATTCACCCCTCCACTTT. This translates into CAWSRTQGYNSPLHF.

The chain employs TRBV2 and TRBJ2-3; 14 nucleotides line up with TRBD2. Trimming removed 6 bases from V and 6 bases from J; junction bases left unmatched: 11. Germline lookup yields CDR1 SNHLY and CDR2 FYNNEI. This CDR3 has 17 residues. CDR3 sequence reads: CASSLGLAGVGADTQYF. CDR3 sequence (DNA): TGTGCCAGCAGCCTGGGACTAGCGGGAGTCGGGGCGGATACGCAGTATTTT.

The rearrangement joins TRBV24-1 to TRBJ2-3, with D hard to call. V was clipped by 0 bases and J by 3 bases, with 9 bases between them. CDR1 and CDR2 (germline): KGHDR, SFDVKD. This CDR3 comprises 15 residues. CDR3 loop: CATSDLGQETDTQYF. The DNA of the CDR3 is TGTGCCACCAGTGATTTGGGGCAGGAAACAGATACGCAGTATTTT.

The rearrangement joins TRBV30 to TRBJ1-1, with 8 bases matching TRBD1. This CDR3 has 13 amino acids. CDR1 GTSNPN and CDR2 SVGIG come from the germline V gene (reference sequence). The ends lost 7 bases at V and 1 base at J; junction bases unmatched: 5. The CDR3 loop reads CASRQGWNTEAFF. CDR3 nucleotide sequence: TGTGCCTCCAGACAGGGGTGGAACACTGAAGCTTTCTTT.

This sequence joins TRBV6-1 and TRBJ2-7; 14 bases are shared with TRBD2. Trimming took 3 bases from V and 7 from J; bases not matched to a gene: 8. The CDR3 length is 16 residues. Germline CDR1 reads MNHNS; CDR2 reads SASEGT. The CDR3 loop is CASSDVGLAGAGEQYF. In DNA form, the CDR3 reads TGTGCCAGCAGTGACGTGGGACTAGCGGGAGCGGGTGAGCAGTACTTC.

The genes are TRBV5-8 and TRBJ2-6; a weak D match, TRBD1 (5 bases). This CDR3 has 15 residues. Germline values: CDR1 SGHTS, CDR2 YDEGEE. Between the trimmed V and J ends, which lost 2 bases and 4 bases, there was a span of 10 bases. The CDR3 sequence: CASSFRAYGANVLTF. The CDR3 DNA follows: TGTGCCAGCAGCTTCAGGGCTTACGGGGCCAACGTCCTGACTTTC.

This rearrangement joins TRBV27 to TRBJ1-6; D is possibly TRBD1 (6 bases). Trimming pared 6 bases from V and 10 bases from J, leaving 19 bases between. In germline, CDR1 is MNHEY, CDR2 SMNVEV (reference sequence). The CDR3 totals 15 residues. The DNA for the CDR3 is TGTGCCAGCAGCAATCCGGACAGCGCTAGCTCACCCCTCCACTTT. This encodes CASSNPDSASSPLHF.

Here the CDR3 DNA reads TGTGCCAGCAGCGTAGAAACAGGACCTTGGTCACCCCTCCACTTT. Translated: CASSVETGPWSPLHF. The V gene is TRBV9, the J gene TRBJ1-6; perhaps TRBD1 as D (5 bases). Germline V gene data show CDR1 as SGDLS and CDR2 as YYNGEE. Trimming stripped 0 bases from V and 10 bases from J, with 14 bases between. The CDR3 length is 15 residues.

The chain uses TRBV6-2 or TRBV6-3 and TRBJ1-2; maybe TRBD1 (6 bases). The V and J ends lost 2 bases and 4 bases respectively, with 11 bases between them. Germline CDR1 reads MNHEY; CDR2 reads SVGEGT. The CDR3 runs 14 residues. The CDR3 bases are TGTGCCAGCAGTTACGCCGGACAGTTCTATGGCTACACCTTC. Its protein is CASSYAGQFYGYTF.

The V gene is TRBV7-6, the J gene TRBJ2-7, with TRBD2 identical over 12 bases. Germline V gene lookup returns CDR1 SGHVS and CDR2 FNYEAQ. After removal of 1 base from V and 4 bases from J, the junction contained 8 bases not matched to a gene. The length of the CDR3 is 17 residues. The CDR3 protein is CASSLEPLAGGPYEQYF. CDR3 DNA: TGTGCCAGCAGCTTAGAACCACTAGCGGGGGGTCCTTACGAGCAGTACTTC. The full variable domain, completed using reference TRBV7-6 and TRBJ2-7, is GAGVSQSPRYKVTKRGQDVALRCDPISGHVSLYWYRQALGQGPEFLTYFNYEAQQDKSGLPNDRFSAERPEGSISTLTIQRTEQRDSAMYRCASSLEPLAGGPYEQYFGPGTRLTVT.

The chain combines TRBV10-1 with TRBJ1-2; D unclear. From germline, CDR1 is WNHNN and CDR2 SYGVQD (reference sequence). The CDR3 is 14 amino acids. The V end was cut by 3 bases, the J end by 4 bases, with 12 bases between. The CDR3 here is CASSDGPPSYGYTF. CDR3 in DNA: TGCGCCAGCAGTGACGGTCCTCCCTCCTATGGCTACACCTTC.

The chain combines TRBV19 with TRBJ1-2; D gene ambiguous. From germline, CDR1 is LNHDA and CDR2 SQIVND (reference sequence). The CDR3 has 13 residues. Deletions cut 3 bases from V and 1 base from J, with 6 bases between. In nucleotides, the CDR3 is TGTGCCAGTAGTATGAGGAGTAACTATGGCTACACCTTC. It encodes CASSMRSNYGYTF.

As DNA, the CDR3 is TGTGCCAGCAGCCGGGGGTTGGATACGCAGTATTTT. Encoded protein: CASSRGLDTQYF. This rearrangement joins TRBV12-3 or TRBV12-4 to TRBJ2-3, with a weak D call TRBD2 (6 bases). Trimming cost V 6 bases and J 6 bases, with 10 bases left between them. This CDR3 region has 12 residues.

The chain has TRBV9 and TRBJ2-1, with D possibly TRBD2 on 5 matching bases. This CDR3 spans 14 amino acids. Per germline, CDR1 SGDLS and CDR2 YYNGEE. Trimming removed 6 bases from V and 5 bases from J, with 15 bases in between. The CDR3 DNA is TGTGCCAGCACCGGAGGAATGGGTAACAATGAGCAGTTCTTC. Amino acids: CASTGGMGNNEQFF.

The chain is built from TRBV13 and TRBJ1-1, with 11 bases fitting TRBD1. V shed 5 bases, J shed 5 bases, and the junction held 7 bases outside the gene matches. Germline CDR1 is PRHDT and CDR2 is FYEKMQ (reference sequence). The CDR3 is 15 amino acids. Here the CDR3 reads CASSPGGQGATEAFF. The CDR3 nucleotides are TGTGCCAGCAGCCCGGGCGGACAGGGGGCTACTGAAGCTTTCTTT.